The clone carrying this TCR beta chain has only a few counts. Antigen unknown. This sample was taken from a study of blood T cells in healthy people across ages. Findings and limits, study-wide: Compared with aged donors, long-lived donors showed fewer expanded clones, suggesting selection.

V gave up 0 bases and J gave up 5 bases; unmatched junction bases: 11. The CDR3 is 17 amino acids. CDR1 is SGHRS and CDR2 is YFSETQ in the germline V gene. It was with a sample-barcoded 5' primer and a J-beta primer mix that a second PCR of roughly 6 to 12 cycles was run. TCRdb independently ran MiXCR on the 5' RACE reads; one entry per CDR3 protein. The sample includes about 640,000 distinct CDR3 sequences, under 30% of them seen just once. Material for sequencing was blood. This TCR came from a woman of 80 years or more in good health. The chain employs TRBV5-1 and TRBJ2-1; 7 bases match TRBD1. The CDR3 is CASSLGPTGSLDNEQFF. The CDR3 nucleotides read TGCGCCAGCAGCTTGGGGCCGACAGGGTCTCTCGACAATGAGCAGTTCTTC.